What follows are 8 T cell receptor beta chains derived from one specimen sequenced in a study of memory CD4+ T cells and cytomegalovirus serostatus. The sort gate was single viable CD3+CD4+CD8-CD45RO+ cells for memory CD4+ T cells. Libraries were prepared by immunoSEQ multiplex PCR; TCRdb keeps only in-frame clonotypes and omits some of them. The sample holds 38,000 or so clones, roughly 83% seen once. The sample was memory CD4+ T cells from blood. All receptors come from an adult in good health and CMV-seronegative.

V is TRBV6-5 and J is TRBJ1-4; 10 bases map to TRBD1. The CDR3 is 15 residues long. Looked up from germline, CDR1 is MNHEY and CDR2 is SVGAGI. V was pared by 4 bases and J by 4 bases, with 3 bases of the junction left unmatched. CDR3 amino acids: CASSSRTGGNEKLFF. The CDR3 DNA reads TGTGCCAGCAGTTCCAGGACAGGGGGTAATGAAAAACTGTTTTTT.

This clone was detected once. V gene TRBV13 combines with J gene TRBJ2-3; perhaps D is TRBD1 or TRBD2 (5 bases each). CDR1 is PRHDT, CDR2 FYEKMQ, per germline (reference sequence). The CDR3 spans 17 residues. Trimming pared 4 bases from V and 1 base from J, leaving 18 bases between. CDR3 DNA sequence: TGTGCCAGCAGCTCATACGGGACCGGTATCGGCACAGATACGCAGTATTTT. This gives the protein CASSSYGTGIGTDTQYF.

CDR3 loop: CASSYQTGREQFF. CDR3 coding DNA: TGTGCCAGCAGCTATCAGACGGGCAGAGAGCAGTTCTTC. The chain has TRBV5-4 and TRBJ2-1; unclear D gene. Germline CDR1 SGHNT, CDR2 YYREEE (reference sequence). This CDR3 contains 13 residues. V lost 3 bases and J lost 10, with 14 bases in between.

V and J are TRBV12-5 and TRBJ1-1; the match to TRBD1 covers 8 bases. Germline-derived CDR1 and CDR2 are LGHNT and FRNRAP. There are 14 residues in the CDR3. With V trimmed by 5 bases and J by 5 bases, 7 bases remained unmatched. The CDR3 loop reads CASGQTGDATEAFF. The DNA of the CDR3 is TGTGCTAGTGGTCAGACAGGGGATGCGACTGAAGCTTTCTTT. Full variable domain (missing parts from reference TRBV12-5 and TRBJ1-1): DARVTQTPRHKVTEMGQEVTMRCQPILGHNTVFWYRQTMMQGLELLAYFRNRAPLDDSGMPKDRFSAEMPDATLATLKIQPSEPRDSAVYFCASGQTGDATEAFFGQGTRLTVV.

This clone was detected only a few times. This rearrangement joins TRBV2 to TRBJ2-2, with D perhaps TRBD2 (5 bases). Trimming stripped 11 bases from V and 3 bases from J, with 10 bases between. Germline loops: CDR1 SNHLY, CDR2 FYNNEI. This CDR3 has 12 amino acids. Written as DNA, the CDR3 is TGTGCCGGCTCACTAGACACCGGGGAGCTGTTTTTT. Amino acids: CAGSLDTGELFF.

The V call is TRBV25-1, the J call TRBJ1-2, with TRBD1 identical over 8 bases. Trimming took 4 bases from V and 8 from J; bases not matched to a gene: 9. Germline V gene lookup returns CDR1 MGHDK and CDR2 SYGVNS. There are 14 residues in the CDR3. The CDR3 region has the DNA TGTGCCAGCAGTGCAGAACAGGGGGAACGGGGCTACACCTTC. Protein: CASSAEQGERGYTF.

CDR3 in amino acids: CASSPYPGQGAGYTF. The DNA for the CDR3 is TGTGCCAGCAGCCCCTACCCGGGACAGGGCGCTGGCTACACCTTC. The chain links TRBV5-5 to TRBJ1-2, with TRBD1 identical over 9 bases. With 4 bases clipped from V and 7 bases from J, the junction kept 11 bases outside the gene matches. Germline CDR1 and CDR2: SGHKS and YYEKEE (reference sequence). This CDR3 is built from 15 residues.

The rearrangement links TRBV27 to TRBJ2-6; no clear D. The ends were cut back, 0 bases at V and 0 bases at J, with 12 bases in the middle. Germline lookup yields CDR1 MNHEY and CDR2 SMNVEV (reference sequence). This CDR3 has 18 amino acids. The CDR3 coding sequence is TGTGCCAGCAGTTTATCGCGGCAGATAACCTCTGGGGCCAACGTCCTGACTTTC. It codes for CASSLSRQITSGANVLTF.